The 30 T cell receptor beta chains below come from one sample, sequenced in a study of T-cell memory formation after mild COVID-19. TCRdb fed the 5' RACE reads into MiXCR, producing one record per CDR3 protein. The repertoire has fewer than 250,000 distinct CDR3 sequences, 27% of them found once; the top ten carry roughly an eighth. Sequencing was performed on PBMCs or a T cell subset sorted from them (not recorded which). These receptors all stem from an adult woman who had mild COVID-19 (a few samples of this study predate the infection). Cell type and time point are not known.

The rearrangement uses TRBV20-1 and TRBJ1-5; 8 positions agree with TRBD1. The germline gives CDR1 DFQATT, CDR2 SNEGSKA (reference sequence). J lost 0 bases, V lost 1 base, and 11 bases had no gene match. The CDR3 sequence is 18 residues long. The chain's CDR3 is CSARASGQASYSNQPQHF. CDR3 coding DNA: TGCAGTGCTAGAGCCTCGGGACAGGCCAGCTATAGCAATCAGCCCCAGCATTTT.

This clonotype was observed a handful of times. The chain carries TRBV24-1 and TRBJ2-1; tentative D call: TRBD1 (5 bases). Trimming removed 10 bases from V and 6 bases from J, with 9 bases in between. Germline CDR1 and CDR2: KGHDR and SFDVKD. The CDR3 length is 11 residues. The CDR3 DNA follows: TGTGCCACGACAACAGGCAATGAGCAGTTCTTC. It translates to CATTTGNEQFF.

This clonotype came up once. Mismatch with germline at one junction end may stem from a read error. This sequence joins TRBV12-5 and TRBJ2-1; no clear D gene. The CDR3 has 13 residues. Germline V gives CDR1 LGHNT, CDR2 FRNRAP. CDR3 sequence: CASGMVGDNEQFF. The CDR3 DNA sequence: TGTGCTAGTGGTATGGTTGGGGACAATGAGCAGTTCTTC.

CDR3 nucleotides: TGTGCCACTGTAGCGGGGCCTCAAGAGACCCAGTACTTC. Encoded protein: CATVAGPQETQYF. The rearrangement links TRBV6-5 to TRBJ2-5, with 8 bases that match TRBD2. CDR1 and CDR2 (germline): MNHEY, SVGAGI. There are 13 residues in the CDR3. Losses at the gene ends were 10 bases for V and 2 bases for J; bases not matched to a gene: 6.

CDR3 sequence reads: CASSPRGARTDTQYF. The CDR3 bases are TGTGCCAGTAGCCCCCGGGGGGCGAGGACAGATACGCAGTATTTT. The gene calls are TRBV19 and TRBJ2-3; TRBD2 might be the D (7 bases). V was pared by 6 bases and J by 3 bases, with 16 bases between. This CDR3 is built from 15 residues. Germline loops: CDR1 LNHDA, CDR2 SQIVND (reference sequence).

This clonotype was counted only a few times. The rearrangement uses TRBV11-2 and TRBJ2-1; D may be TRBD2 (6 bases). Per the germline V gene, CDR1 is SGHAT and CDR2 is FQNNGV. The V and J ends lost 4 bases and 9 bases respectively, with 13 bases between them. This CDR3 has 13 amino acids. As DNA, the CDR3 is TGTGCCAGCAGCTCGCACCTAGCGAGTGAGCAGTTCTTC. Translating it yields CASSSHLASEQFF.

This sequence joins TRBV10-3 and TRBJ2-7; the match to TRBD1 covers 8 bases. The CDR3 is 15 residues long. The trim removed 7 bases at V and 2 bases at J, leaving 10 bases unmatched. The germline V gene has CDR1 ENHRY and CDR2 SYGVKD. The CDR3 region is CAITSGEDRAYEQYF. Written as DNA, the CDR3 is TGTGCCATCACCTCGGGGGAGGACAGGGCCTACGAGCAGTACTTC.

This chain connects TRBV12-3 or TRBV12-4 to TRBJ2-5; 9 nucleotides align to TRBD2. There are 15 residues in the CDR3. V shed 4 bases, J shed 2 bases, and the junction held 5 bases outside the gene matches. CDR3 DNA: TGTGCCAGCAGTTGGGCTAGCGGGGTGCAAGAGACCCAGTACTTC. It specifies CASSWASGVQETQYF.

This clonotype came up a few times. The chain links TRBV5-1 to TRBJ2-7; the D gene could be TRBD1 or TRBD2 (5 bases each). V lost 0 bases and J lost 1, with 14 bases in between. The CDR3 length is 16 residues. Germline V gene data show CDR1 as SGHRS and CDR2 as YFSETQ. The CDR3 sequence: CASSLGSGAGSYEQYF. The CDR3 DNA is TGCGCCAGCAGCTTGGGATCCGGGGCCGGATCCTACGAGCAGTACTTC.

This rearrangement joins TRBV6-1 to TRBJ2-7; D is unresolved. The CDR3 length is 12 residues. V gave up 2 bases and J gave up 3 bases, with 5 bases separating them. Germline V gene sequence: CDR1 MNHNS, CDR2 SASEGT. CDR3 sequence reads: CASSEYIYEQYF. The CDR3 coding sequence is TGTGCCAGCAGTGAATACATCTACGAGCAGTACTTC.

This clonotype was seen more than once but under ten times. The chain joins TRBV29-1 to TRBJ2-1, with 7 bases aligning to TRBD1. Germline assignment: CDR1 SQVTM and CDR2 ANQGSEA. The CDR3 is 14 residues long. V gave up 6 bases and J gave up 1 base; unmatched junction bases: 6. The CDR3 spells CSVDDRASYNEQFF. CDR3 DNA sequence: TGCAGCGTGGATGACAGGGCTTCCTACAATGAGCAGTTCTTC.

Many counts were recorded for this clonotype. The V call is TRBV7-9, the J call TRBJ1-1; D unclear. V lost 5 bases, J lost 0 bases, and 10 bases lay in between. CDR1 and CDR2 from the germline V gene are SEHNR and FQNEAQ (reference sequence). This CDR3 contains 14 residues. For the CDR3, the DNA is TGTGCCAGCAGCCCCAGCCCCATGAACACTGAAGCTTTCTTT. Translating it yields CASSPSPMNTEAFF.

In its sample, this clonotype was seen a few times. The chain combines TRBV7-9 with TRBJ1-1; weak D call: TRBD1 (6 bases). Per the germline V gene, CDR1 is SEHNR and CDR2 is FQNEAQ (reference sequence). Deletions cut 5 bases from V and 2 bases from J, with 15 bases between. The CDR3 totals 15 residues. The chain's CDR3 is CASSGLSGANTEAFF. CDR3 sequence (DNA): TGTGCCAGCAGCGGCCTCTCGGGGGCAAACACTGAAGCTTTCTTT. The full variable domain, rest sourced from reference TRBV7-9 and TRBJ1-1, is DTGVSQNPRHKITKRGQNVTFRCDPISEHNRLYWYRQTLGQGPEFLTYFQNEAQLEKSRLLSDRFSAERPKGSFSTLEIQRTEQGDSAMYLCASSGLSGANTEAFFGQGTRLTVV.

The sample holds a few counts of this clonotype. The J gene is TRBJ2-1, the V gene TRBV7-9; a possible D gene is TRBD2 (6 bases). In germline, CDR1 is SEHNR, CDR2 FQNEAQ (reference sequence). The germline V and J ends were trimmed by 3 bases and 10 bases, with 13 bases remaining between them. The CDR3 contains 13 residues. CDR3 sequence reads: CASSFTSSDEQFF. The CDR3 nucleotides are TGTGCCAGCAGCTTCACCTCTAGCGACGAGCAGTTCTTC.

This sequence joins TRBV30 and TRBJ1-1, with D hard to call. V was pared by 3 bases and J by 5 bases, with 13 bases between. The germline V gene has CDR1 GTSNPN and CDR2 SVGIG (reference sequence). CDR3 size: 13 residues. The CDR3 region is CAWSEGGGTEAFF. CDR3 coding DNA: TGTGCCTGGAGCGAGGGAGGTGGGACTGAAGCTTTCTTT.

The rearrangement links TRBV3-1 to TRBJ2-2, with 9 bases fitting TRBD2. Germline V gene lookup returns CDR1 LGHDT and CDR2 YNNKEL (reference sequence). The CDR3 contains 16 residues. The junction had 13 bases not matched to a gene; V was cut back by 4 bases and J by 10 bases. This CDR3 is CASSPRTSAGGEELFF. Written as DNA, the CDR3 is TGTGCCAGCAGCCCCCGGACTAGCGCCGGAGGGGAGGAGCTGTTTTTT. Complete variable domain (other parts from reference TRBV3-1 and TRBJ2-2): DTAVSQTPKYLVTQMGNDKSIKCEQNLGHDTMYWYKQDSKKFLKIMFSYNNKELIINETVPNRFSPKSPDKAHLNLHINSLELGDSAVYFCASSPRTSAGGEELFFGEGSRLTVL.

Only a few counts were recorded for this clonotype. The V and J genes are TRBV15 and TRBJ2-2; no definite D call. The CDR3 is 16 residues long. The germline CDR1 and CDR2 sequences are LNHNV and YYDKDF (reference sequence). V shed 0 bases and J shed 0 bases, with 8 bases lying between them. The DNA of the CDR3 is TGTGCCACCAGCAGAGAATATAACGCGAACACCGGGGAGCTGTTTTTT. Amino acid sequence: CATSREYNANTGELFF. The full variable domain, with the rest looked up from reference TRBV15 and TRBJ2-2, is DAMVIQNPRYQVTQFGKPVTLSCSQTLNHNVMYWYQQKSSQAPKLLFHYYDKDFNNEADTPDNFQSRRPNTSFCFLDIRSPGLGDTAMYLCATSREYNANTGELFFGEGSRLTVL.

This clonotype was seen at least ten times. The genes are TRBV27 and TRBJ2-1; D is ambiguous. Trimming stripped 4 bases from V and 6 bases from J, with 16 bases between. Germline values: CDR1 MNHEY, CDR2 SMNVEV (reference sequence). The CDR3 contains 15 residues. The DNA of the CDR3 is TGTGCCAGCAGTTACTTGCCTATAGGCACCAATGAGCAGTTCTTC. Translated, it gives CASSYLPIGTNEQFF.

This clonotype was counted only a few times. The chain has TRBV5-1 and TRBJ2-4, with 9 bases matching TRBD1. Per the germline V gene, CDR1 is SGHRS and CDR2 is YFSETQ. The CDR3 extends over 15 amino acids. V was pared by 4 bases and J by 2 bases, with 4 bases of the junction left unmatched. CDR3 sequence: CASSTGQGTKNIQYF. As DNA, the CDR3 is TGCGCCAGCAGCACCGGACAGGGGACCAAAAACATTCAGTACTTC. Combining the CDR3 with reference TRBV5-1 and TRBJ2-4 gives the whole variable domain KAGVTQTPRYLIKTRGQQVTLSCSPISGHRSVSWYQQTPGQGLQFLFEYFSETQRNKGNFPGRFSGRQFSNSRSEMNVSTLELGDSALYLCASSTGQGTKNIQYFGAGTRLSVL.

Only a few counts were recorded for this clonotype. The chain is built from TRBV3-1 and TRBJ2-3, with 9 bases lining up with TRBD2. Germline V gene lookup returns CDR1 LGHDT and CDR2 YNNKEL (reference sequence). J gave up 0 bases and V 5 bases, and 6 bases lay outside the gene matches. The CDR3 has 16 residues. The CDR3 DNA reads TGTGCCAGCAGCAGGCGACTAGCGGTCAGCACAGATACGCAGTATTTT. Its translation: CASSRRLAVSTDTQYF.

The chain is built from TRBV4-2 and TRBJ2-1; 7 nucleotides align to TRBD1. Germline V gene sequence: CDR1 LGHNA, CDR2 YNFKEQ. The CDR3 runs to 16 residues. The J segment lost 2 bases and the V segment lost 0 bases, leaving 4 bases of the junction unmatched. CDR3 region: CASSQDRGQTYNEQFF. CDR3 coding DNA: TGTGCCAGCAGCCAAGATCGGGGACAGACCTACAATGAGCAGTTCTTC.

This clonotype has only a few counts. The V and J genes are TRBV7-8 and TRBJ1-4; 8 bases align to TRBD1. The germline gives CDR1 SGHVS, CDR2 FQNEAQ. The trim removed 4 bases at V and 8 bases at J, leaving 6 bases unmatched. CDR3 length: 14 amino acids. CDR3 protein: CASSSGGAEEKLFF. The DNA for the CDR3 is TGTGCCAGCAGCTCAGGGGGCGCAGAAGAAAAACTGTTTTTT.

This clonotype was seen a handful of times. V and J are TRBV7-9 and TRBJ2-3; TRBD1 matches at 7 bases. This CDR3 is 14 amino acids long. Germline V gene lookup returns CDR1 SEHNR and CDR2 FQNEAQ (reference sequence). V trimming: 2 bases; J trimming: 4 bases; junction bases outside the gene matches: 3. The CDR3 nucleotides read TGTGCCAGCAGCTTACAGCAGGGGGCAGATACGCAGTATTTT. Its translation: CASSLQQGADTQYF.

The chain carries TRBV29-1 and TRBJ2-1; 13 bases agree with TRBD2. CDR1 SQVTM and CDR2 ANQGSEA come from the germline V gene. The V and J ends lost 1 base and 5 bases, in that order; junction bases with no gene match: 5. The CDR3 is 16 residues long. CDR3 sequence (DNA): TGCAGCGTTGAAGGGGGGACTAGCGGGACTGACAATGAGCAGTTCTTC. This encodes CSVEGGTSGTDNEQFF.

The V and J genes are TRBV3-1 and TRBJ1-3; tentatively, D is TRBD1 (5 bases). The V and J ends lost 5 bases and 4 bases respectively, with 9 bases between them. Germline values: CDR1 LGHDT, CDR2 YNNKEL (reference sequence). The CDR3 has 13 amino acids. The CDR3 bases are TGTGCCAGCAGCGATCGGACAGGAAACACCATATATTTT. Protein product: CASSDRTGNTIYF.

This clonotype showed up just a few times. The genes are TRBV7-2 and TRBJ1-5; D is undetermined. The germline V gene encodes CDR1 SGHTA and CDR2 FQGNSA. V lost 5 bases, J lost 3 bases, and 11 bases lay in between. CDR3 length: 14 amino acids. This CDR3 reads CASSPYGYNQPQHF. Here the CDR3 DNA reads TGTGCCAGCAGCCCCTACGGGTACAATCAGCCCCAGCATTTT.

This clonotype was seen more than once but under ten times. This rearrangement joins TRBV5-1 to TRBJ2-1; tentatively, D is TRBD1 (6 bases). V shed 2 bases and J shed 0 bases, with 15 bases lying between them. The germline gives CDR1 SGHRS, CDR2 YFSETQ. This CDR3 is 17 amino acids long. CDR3 nucleotide sequence: TGCGCCAGCAGCTTTTCCCAGGGGTCCAGCTCCTACAATGAGCAGTTCTTC. This translates into CASSFSQGSSSYNEQFF.

The table lists this clonotype with a few counts. The CDR3 bases are TGCAGTGCTAGTGACGGGAAGAACTCCTACAATGAGCAGTTCTTC. Translated: CSASDGKNSYNEQFF. V gene TRBV20-1 combines with J gene TRBJ2-1, with D perhaps TRBD2 (5 bases). This CDR3 is 15 amino acids long. Germline CDR1 and CDR2: DFQATT and SNEGSKA (reference sequence). Trimming shortened V by 3 bases and J by 0 bases, and 12 bases separated the two germline ends.

The chain uses TRBV20-1 and TRBJ1-2; D is possibly TRBD1 (6 bases). Trimming took 6 bases from V and 4 from J, leaving 18 bases between them. Germline values: CDR1 DFQATT, CDR2 SNEGSKA (reference sequence). The CDR3 spans 14 residues. The CDR3 DNA sequence: TGCAGTGCCAGTAGGGGGGGGCCCAGCTATGGCTACACCTTC. It yields the protein CSASRGGPSYGYTF.

V gene TRBV5-1 combines with J gene TRBJ2-2; 9 bases match TRBD1. Germline lookup yields CDR1 SGHRS and CDR2 YFSETQ. The CDR3 has 17 amino acids. With 3 bases clipped from V and 5 bases from J, the junction kept 11 bases outside the gene matches. The CDR3 reads CASSYPHGTGTTGELFF. The CDR3 nucleotides read TGCGCCAGCAGCTACCCACACGGGACAGGGACAACCGGGGAGCTGTTTTTT.